One sample yielded the 13 T cell receptor beta chains listed below, sequenced in a study of cytomegalovirus exposure and HLA in healthy donors listed by TCRdb under 2017. The library was produced with the immunoSEQ multiplex PCR assay. For the multiplex PCR, a mixture combining 60 forward primers for TCR Vbeta segments and 13 reverse primers for TCR Jbeta segments was used. This is the immuneACCESS table as TCRdb keeps it, with only in-frame sequences that have V and J called. A part of the clones is gone; compared with another copy, unresolved V genes explain less than half, and the rest is unexplained. This sample holds some 90,000 clones; over 70% were observed only once. Jointly, the top ten make up under 8.5% of the sample. Sequenced material: PBMCs. These receptors were obtained from a man in his sixties in good health and CMV-seronegative.

V usage is TRBV11-2 and J usage is TRBJ2-7; perhaps TRBD2 as D (6 bases). Deletions cut 7 bases from V and 0 bases from J, with 16 bases between. From germline, CDR1 is SGHAT and CDR2 FQNNGV. The CDR3 consists of 15 residues. The CDR3 coding sequence is TGTGCCAGCATCCTTAGAGCGGGTAGCTCCTACGAGCAGTACTTC. This encodes CASILRAGSSYEQYF. The full variable domain, in which reference TRBV11-2 and TRBJ2-7 provide the parts outside the CDR3, is EAGVAQSPRYKIIEKRQSVAFWCNPISGHATLYWYQQILGQGPKLLIQFQNNGVVDDSQLPKDRFSAERLKGVDSTLKIQPAKLEDSAVYLCASILRAGSSYEQYFGPGTRLTVT.

The V and J genes are TRBV7-6 and TRBJ2-2; 8 bases fit TRBD2. Germline V gives CDR1 SGHVS, CDR2 FNYEAQ. This CDR3 has 12 residues. V dropped 11 bases and J dropped 6; count of bases not matched to a gene: 5. The CDR3 coding sequence is TGTGCCGGACTAGCCTCATCCGGGGAGCTGTTTTTT. It codes for CAGLASSGELFF.

The rearrangement joins TRBV28 to TRBJ2-5, with 8 bases that match TRBD1. The trim removed 4 bases at V and 0 bases at J, leaving 10 bases unmatched. Per the germline V gene, CDR1 is MDHEN and CDR2 is SYDVKM. CDR3 length: 17 residues. The CDR3 nucleotides read TGTGCCAGCAGTTGGAGTGGGACAGGCTTCAACCAAGAGACCCAGTACTTC. Encoded protein: CASSWSGTGFNQETQYF.

Notes on this clone: At one of its ends the junction is not consistent with the germline gene, which may arise from a read error. The chain employs TRBV7-9 and TRBJ2-1, with 8 bases fitting TRBD2. CDR1 is SEHNR, CDR2 FQNEAQ, per germline (reference sequence). The CDR3 covers 16 residues. CDR3 region: CSSSSLSGGGLDEQFF. DNA of the CDR3: TGTTCCAGCAGCTCTCTTTCGGGGGGGGGCTTGGATGAGCAGTTCTTC.

The chain combines TRBV7-2 with TRBJ2-1, with 10 bases aligning to TRBD2. The germline gives CDR1 SGHTA, CDR2 FQGNSA. The CDR3 runs to 15 residues. V was clipped by 1 base and J by 7 bases; unmatched bases: 4. The CDR3 spells CASSLDSGGRNEQFF. CDR3 in DNA: TGTGCCAGCAGCTTAGATAGCGGGGGGCGGAATGAGCAGTTCTTC.

This clone has only a few counts. The gene calls are TRBV7-2 and TRBJ1-5; the D gene is possibly TRBD1 (6 bases). The germline gives CDR1 SGHTA, CDR2 FQGNSA. The CDR3 sequence is 14 residues long. V was pared by 5 bases and J by 3 bases, with 11 bases between. The CDR3 is CASSRGGLNQPQHF. CDR3 coding DNA: TGTGCCAGCAGCCGGGGGGGGCTCAATCAGCCCCAGCATTTT.

The rearrangement uses TRBV6-5 and TRBJ2-7, with 10 nucleotides matching TRBD1. The junction had 4 bases not matched to a gene; V was cut back by 0 bases and J by 2 bases. CDR3 size: 16 residues. Germline assignment: CDR1 MNHEY and CDR2 SVGAGI. The chain's CDR3 is CASSYSGTGDPYEQYF. The CDR3 DNA reads as TGTGCCAGCAGTTACTCGGGGACAGGGGACCCCTACGAGCAGTACTTC.

The genes are TRBV4-3 and TRBJ2-3; 9 bases agree with TRBD2. Germline V lookup: CDR1 LGHNA, CDR2 YSLEER. Trimming cost V 0 bases and J 6 bases; bases outside gene matches: 10. The CDR3 length is 17 residues. The CDR3 nucleotides are TGCGCCAGCAGCCAAGAAGCGGGCGGGGGGGCGGATGATACGCAGTATTTT. Encoded protein: CASSQEAGGGADDTQYF.

The DNA of the CDR3 is TGCGCCAGCAGCCGACAAGTCCAAGAGACCCAGTACTTC. It translates to CASSRQVQETQYF. The V gene is TRBV10-1, the J gene TRBJ2-5, with D uncertain. V lost 6 bases and J lost 1, with 9 bases in between. The germline CDR1 and CDR2 sequences are WNHNN and SYGVQD (reference sequence). The CDR3 length is 13 residues.

This chain uses TRBV7-2 with TRBJ2-4; 9 nucleotides match TRBD2. Germline lookup yields CDR1 SGHTA and CDR2 FQGNSA. The CDR3 loop spans 16 amino acids. The ends lost 5 bases at V and 6 bases at J; junction bases unmatched: 11. The CDR3 DNA is TGTGCCAGCAGCACCCCACTGGGACTAGCTTCAAACATTCAGTACTTC. It translates to CASSTPLGLASNIQYF.

V gene TRBV5-1 combines with J gene TRBJ1-1; 9 nucleotides match TRBD1. The CDR3 loop spans 14 amino acids. J gave up 3 bases and V 4 bases, and 4 bases lay outside the gene matches. Per germline, CDR1 SGHRS and CDR2 YFSETQ. DNA for the CDR3: TGCGCCAGCAGCGTACAGGGGGCTGACACTGAAGCTTTCTTT. Protein product: CASSVQGADTEAFF.

This clone was counted a few times. The chain has TRBV5-6 and TRBJ2-2; D is uncertain. CDR3 length: 13 amino acids. Trimming removed 0 bases at V and 8 bases at J, with 8 bases between. The germline V gene has CDR1 SGHDT and CDR2 YYEEEE. DNA of the CDR3: TGTGCCAGCAGCTTGGGACTGCATGGGGAGCTGTTTTTT. Its translation is CASSLGLHGELFF.

CDR3 in DNA: TGTGCCAGTAGTATCGGCGTAGCGGGGGGCCCGGAGACCCAGTACTTC. Protein: CASSIGVAGGPETQYF. V and J are TRBV19 and TRBJ2-5; 10 positions agree with TRBD2. The CDR3 runs 16 residues. V gave up 3 bases and J gave up 5 bases; unmatched junction bases: 9. The germline CDR1 and CDR2 sequences are LNHDA and SQIVND (reference sequence).